This T cell receptor (beta chain) was sequenced for a study of blood T cells in healthy people across ages. Findings and limits, study-wide: Possibly, changes in expanded clonotypes were confounded because donor CMV status was unknown. Per million T cells, the diversity of TCR beta decreased roughly linearly as age advanced.

Trimming took 0 bases from V and 7 from J, leaving 16 bases between them. The CDR3 covers 16 residues. Germline loops: CDR1 LGHNA, CDR2 YNFKEQ. With a J-beta primer mix and a sample-barcoded 5' primer, a second PCR ran 7 to 11 cycles. Every individual sample yielded 2.5 million or more paired-end reads (each containing CDR3). TCRdb fed the 5' RACE reads into MiXCR, producing one record per CDR3 protein. The sample lists roughly 680,000 distinct CDR3 sequences, 45% to 50% occurring once. This clonotype has a handful of counts. What it binds is not known. No fewer than 7 million PBMCs went into each sample.

This receptor was identified in a woman between 55 and 75 years old in good health. The sequencing sample was made of blood. The chain carries TRBV4-2 and TRBJ1-5; D gene ambiguous. The CDR3 region is CASSQEPALSSQPQHF. The CDR3 DNA is TGTGCCAGCAGCCAAGAGCCGGCCCTTTCCTCCCAGCCCCAGCATTTT.